This record covers a single T cell receptor beta chain. Produced via immunoSEQ multiplex PCR; TCRdb's table is partial and in-frame only. The sample has 43,000 or so clones; 80% to 95% are singletons. These data originate in a study of T cell changes during pregnancy in multiple sclerosis. The CDR3 totals 13 residues. V trimming: 7 bases; J trimming: 2 bases; junction bases outside the gene matches: 7. Germline CDR1 SQVTM, CDR2 ANQGSEA. Specimen: peripheral blood, collected in the third trimester of pregnancy. This sequence joins TRBV29-1 and TRBJ2-7; 8 bases match TRBD1. The clonotype originates from a female donor with multiple sclerosis, enrolled in a pregnancy study. The CDR3 reads CSAQQGEAYEQYF. The CDR3 region has the DNA TGCAGCGCCCAACAGGGGGAGGCCTACGAGCAGTACTTC.